The next 30 T cell receptor beta chains were all read from a single sample in a study of cytotoxic CD8 clonotypes in ibrutinib-treated CLL. Repertoires were generated with immunoSEQ multiplex PCR, while TCRdb's copy carries only in-frame clones and drops some. The data show some 300,000 clones, with about 80% seen just once and 6.5% to 8.5% held by the top ten. The input for sequencing was PBMCs, taken before ibrutinib treatment. All receptors derive from a human donor with chronic lymphocytic leukemia.

The CDR3 sequence: CASSLIRDAAYEQYF. In nucleotides, the CDR3 is TGTGCCAGCAGCCTCATAAGGGACGCGGCCTACGAGCAGTACTTC. This chain connects TRBV9 to TRBJ2-7; D tentatively reads TRBD1 or TRBD2 (5 bases each). The germline gives CDR1 SGDLS, CDR2 YYNGEE. The V end lost 4 bases, the J end lost 2 bases, and 16 bases lay between the germline ends. The CDR3 spans 15 residues.

The chain couples TRBV6-6 to TRBJ2-5, with 11 positions matching TRBD2. CDR3 length equals 16 residues. J was trimmed by 5 bases and V by 4 bases; bases with no gene match: 9. Per germline, CDR1 MNHNY and CDR2 SVGAGI (reference sequence). The CDR3 sequence is CASSSKTSGALETQYF. In DNA form, the CDR3 reads TGTGCCAGCAGTTCTAAGACTAGCGGGGCTTTGGAGACCCAGTACTTC.

J is TRBJ2-3 and V is TRBV4-3; 9 bases map to TRBD2. The CDR3 has 16 amino acids. After removal of 0 bases from V and 4 bases from J, the junction contained 5 bases not matched to a gene. Germline V CDR1 and CDR2: LGHNA, YSLEER. The CDR3 coding sequence is TGCGCCAGCAGCCAAGAAGGCGGGAGGGCCTCAGATACGCAGTATTTT. Translated: CASSQEGGRASDTQYF.

This clone was recorded once. This chain uses TRBV20-1 with TRBJ2-1; tentatively, D is TRBD1 or TRBD2 (5 bases each). There are 11 residues in the CDR3. V was shortened by 5 bases and J by 12 bases, with 14 bases between the two germline ends. Germline V lookup: CDR1 DFQATT, CDR2 SNEGSKA (reference sequence). The CDR3 loop is CSAAGTQPQFF. The CDR3 DNA follows: TGCAGTGCTGCCGGGACCCAGCCGCAGTTCTTC.

The rearrangement uses TRBV11-2 and TRBJ1-3, with 10 bases identical to TRBD1. Germline CDR1 SGHAT, CDR2 FQNNGV. The CDR3 consists of 16 residues. Trimming removed 4 bases from V and 4 bases from J; junction bases left unmatched: 7. This chain's CDR3 is CASSWGGQGYGNTIYF. The CDR3 nucleotides are TGTGCCAGCAGCTGGGGGGGACAGGGGTACGGAAACACCATATATTTT.

The chain links TRBV10-1 to TRBJ2-1; perhaps TRBD2 as D (6 bases). Trimming took off 4 bases at V and 8 bases at J, with 24 bases between the two ends. The CDR3 runs 17 residues. CDR1 WNHNN and CDR2 SYGVQD come from the germline V gene (reference sequence). The CDR3 coding sequence is TGCGCCAGCAGTGCGTCGTTCTCTGGCGGGATGGGCGATGAGCAGTTCTTC. Protein product: CASSASFSGGMGDEQFF.

The genes are TRBV18 and TRBJ1-1; possibly TRBD1 for D (6 bases). Trimming took off 4 bases at V and 3 bases at J, with 12 bases between the two ends. Per the germline V gene, CDR1 is KGHSH and CDR2 is LQKENI. The CDR3 runs to 14 residues. The CDR3 loop is CASSRGGSDTEAFF. The DNA of the CDR3 is TGTGCCAGCTCACGGGGGGGCTCGGACACTGAAGCTTTCTTT.

This clone appeared a single time. V and J are TRBV28 and TRBJ2-7; 10 bases fit TRBD1. Germline lookup yields CDR1 MDHEN and CDR2 SYDVKM. The length of the CDR3 is 18 residues. With 6 bases clipped from V and 3 bases from J, the junction kept 17 bases outside the gene matches. DNA of the CDR3: TGTGCCAGCAGCCCACCGGGACAGGGGTCACGAGGAGACTACGAGCAGTACTTC. Translated: CASSPPGQGSRGDYEQYF.

The gene calls are TRBV5-1 and TRBJ2-3; D is unclear. CDR3 length: 12 residues. Germline V gives CDR1 SGHRS, CDR2 YFSETQ. With 4 bases removed from V and 3 bases from J, the gap between germline ends came to 6 bases. CDR3 sequence: CASSTGTDTQYF. CDR3 DNA sequence: TGCGCCAGCAGCACCGGGACAGATACGCAGTATTTT.

This rearrangement joins TRBV7-8 to TRBJ2-1, with a weak D call TRBD2 (5 bases). The V end was cut by 1 base, the J end by 5 bases, with 9 bases between. CDR3 size: 14 residues. Germline V lookup: CDR1 SGHVS, CDR2 FQNEAQ. The CDR3: CASSLDGNDNEQFF. Written as DNA, the CDR3 is TGTGCCAGCAGCTTAGACGGGAACGACAATGAGCAGTTCTTC. Full variable domain (missing parts from reference TRBV7-8 and TRBJ2-1): GAGVSQSPRYKVAKRGQDVALRCDPISGHVSLFWYQQALGQGPEFLTYFQNEAQLDKSGLPSDRFFAERPEGSVSTLKIQRTQQEDSAVYLCASSLDGNDNEQFFGPGTRLTVL.

The chain uses TRBV30 and TRBJ1-5; 9 nucleotides line up with TRBD1. Germline CDR1 reads GTSNPN; CDR2 reads SVGIG (reference sequence). The CDR3 contains 15 residues. V shed 4 bases, J shed 4 bases, and the junction held 8 bases outside the gene matches. DNA for the CDR3: TGTGCCTGGATGAGACAGGGGGTGACAAATCAGCCCCAGCATTTT. This encodes CAWMRQGVTNQPQHF.

This clone was detected once. The rearrangement joins TRBV5-6 to TRBJ2-7; 9 bases line up with TRBD1. This CDR3 is built from 14 residues. Germline CDR1 is SGHDT and CDR2 is YYEEEE. The ends lost 0 bases at V and 6 bases at J; junction bases unmatched: 4. The chain's CDR3 is CASSLGDRESEQYF. Written as DNA, the CDR3 is TGTGCCAGCAGCTTGGGGGACAGGGAAAGCGAGCAGTACTTC.

This clone was recorded only once. The rearrangement joins TRBV15 to TRBJ2-1; TRBD1 is a possible D gene (5 bases). The V gene lost 5 bases and the J gene lost 7 bases, with 15 bases spanning the gap. The CDR3 length is 14 residues. Per germline, CDR1 LNHNV and CDR2 YYDKDF (reference sequence). The CDR3 bases are TGTGCCACCAGCCGCCTAAGGGGCACGAATGAGCAGTTCTTC. This encodes CATSRLRGTNEQFF.

V and J are TRBV4-2 and TRBJ2-2, with D uncertain. Trimming left V 1 base short and J 4 bases short, with 10 bases between. Germline V gives CDR1 LGHNA, CDR2 YNFKEQ. The CDR3 is made up of 15 amino acids. This chain's CDR3 is CASSQVSYSTGELFF. The CDR3 nucleotides read TGTGCCAGCAGCCAAGTTTCCTATTCCACCGGGGAGCTGTTTTTT.

This chain joins TRBV7-3 and TRBJ2-7, with 12 positions matching TRBD2. There are 15 residues in the CDR3. After removal of 5 bases from V and 4 bases from J, the junction contained 6 bases not matched to a gene. The germline V gene has CDR1 SGHTA and CDR2 FQGTGA. The CDR3 region has the DNA TGTGCCAGCAGCCCTCGACTAGCGGGAGTTTACGAGCAGTACTTC. It translates to CASSPRLAGVYEQYF.

The V gene is TRBV27, the J gene TRBJ2-5, with TRBD2 identical over 7 bases. V lost 5 bases and J lost 5; bases outside the gene matches: 5. This CDR3 is 13 amino acids long. Germline CDR1 and CDR2: MNHEY and SMNVEV (reference sequence). DNA for the CDR3: TGTGCCAGCAGTAAAGCGGGAAGGGAGACCCAGTACTTC. Its protein product is CASSKAGRETQYF.

This chain connects TRBV27 to TRBJ1-5; no definite D call. Per germline, CDR1 MNHEY and CDR2 SMNVEV (reference sequence). The CDR3 runs to 12 residues. The V and J ends lost 3 bases and 5 bases respectively, with 5 bases between them. The CDR3 sequence is CASSFHHQPQHF. In nucleotides, the CDR3 is TGTGCCAGCAGTTTTCATCATCAGCCCCAGCATTTT.

This clone has only one observation. CDR3 nucleotide sequence: TGTGCCAGCAGTTCAGTACACCCTGGGGGCTACACCTTC. It codes for CASSSVHPGGYTF. The chain uses TRBV28 and TRBJ1-2; D is unclear. The CDR3 runs to 13 residues. Germline lookup yields CDR1 MDHEN and CDR2 SYDVKM. The ends were cut back, 4 bases at V and 8 bases at J, with 14 bases in the middle.

This chain joins TRBV5-4 and TRBJ1-2; D is perhaps TRBD1 (5 bases). The ends were cut back, 2 bases at V and 7 bases at J, with 15 bases in the middle. This CDR3 is 14 amino acids long. Germline V gives CDR1 SGHNT, CDR2 YYREEE (reference sequence). The DNA for the CDR3 is TGTGCCAGCAGCTTCACAGGAACTCCTAGTGGCTACACCTTC. It translates to CASSFTGTPSGYTF.

The chain employs TRBV5-1 and TRBJ2-5, with D perhaps matching TRBD1 (6 bases). Trimming removed 5 bases from V and 1 base from J, with 12 bases in between. Germline V lookup: CDR1 SGHRS, CDR2 YFSETQ. The CDR3 is made up of 14 amino acids. As DNA, the CDR3 is TGCGCCAGCAGTTTACAGGGTTCCCAAGAGACCCAGTACTTC. Translating gives CASSLQGSQETQYF.

The sample holds one count of this clone. V usage is TRBV7-9 and J usage is TRBJ2-7; TRBD1 or TRBD2 may be the D gene (5 bases each). Germline assignment: CDR1 SEHNR and CDR2 FQNEAQ (reference sequence). The V end was cut by 5 bases, the J end by 2 bases, with 16 bases between. CDR3 length: 15 residues. CDR3 DNA sequence: TGTGCCAGCAGCCTTGGCCGGGGCGAAACCTACGAGCAGTACTTC. Amino acids: CASSLGRGETYEQYF.

CDR3 DNA: TGTGCCAGCAGTTACTCGATTTTAGGGAGCTCCTACGAGCAGTACTTC. This codes for CASSYSILGSSYEQYF. V usage is TRBV6-6 and J usage is TRBJ2-7; D possibly corresponds to TRBD2 (5 bases). CDR3 size: 16 residues. Between the trimmed V and J ends, which lost 0 bases and 0 bases, there was a span of 12 bases. Germline CDR1 reads MNHNY; CDR2 reads SVGAGI (reference sequence).

This clone has only a few counts. The rearrangement links TRBV10-1 to TRBJ2-2, with D hard to call. The V and J ends lost 8 bases and 1 base respectively, with 2 bases between them. Germline lookup yields CDR1 WNHNN and CDR2 SYGVQD (reference sequence). The CDR3 is 11 amino acids. The CDR3 nucleotides read TGCGCCAGCGGGAACACCGGGGAGCTGTTTTTT. It encodes CASGNTGELFF.

The chain has TRBV5-6 and TRBJ1-2; tentatively, D is TRBD1 (5 bases). Germline V gene data show CDR1 as SGHDT and CDR2 as YYEEEE. The CDR3 spans 16 residues. Trimming pared 1 base from V and 7 bases from J, leaving 20 bases between. The CDR3 region has the DNA TGTGCCAGCAGCTTGCGGGCAGGGACCCTTGCCGGTGGCTACACCTTC. It translates to CASSLRAGTLAGGYTF.

The chain uses TRBV29-1 and TRBJ1-1, with D unresolved. Per the germline V gene, CDR1 is SQVTM and CDR2 is ANQGSEA. With 6 bases removed from V and 0 bases from J, the gap between germline ends came to 11 bases. The CDR3 extends over 13 amino acids. The CDR3 region has the DNA TGCAGCGTAAGAAAAGAGCTGAACACTGAAGCTTTCTTT. This translates into CSVRKELNTEAFF. The full variable domain, in which reference TRBV29-1 and TRBJ1-1 provide the parts outside the CDR3, is SAVISQKPSRDICQRGTSLTIQCQVDSQVTMMFWYRQQPGQSLTLIATANQGSEATYESGFVIDKFPISRPNLTFSTLTVSNMSPEDSSIYLCSVRKELNTEAFFGQGTRLTVV.

This clone was recorded only once. The chain employs TRBV30 and TRBJ2-1; the D is unclear. CDR1 is GTSNPN, CDR2 SVGIG, per germline (reference sequence). The CDR3 spans 12 residues. Trimming removed 0 bases at V and 4 bases at J, with 4 bases between. Here the CDR3 reads CAWSVTYNEQFF. For the CDR3, the DNA is TGTGCCTGGAGTGTAACATACAATGAGCAGTTCTTC.

The gene calls are TRBV9 and TRBJ2-2, with 7 bases matching TRBD1. The ends lost 9 bases at V and 2 bases at J; junction bases unmatched: 19. Germline lookup yields CDR1 SGDLS and CDR2 YYNGEE. This CDR3 is built from 18 residues. CDR3 bases: TGTGCCACCACAAACACAGGGGCTGGGCTGACAAACACCGGGGAGCTGTTTTTT. It codes for CATTNTGAGLTNTGELFF.

The gene calls are TRBV4-2 and TRBJ2-7; 11 nucleotides line up with TRBD1. The junction had 13 bases not matched to a gene; V was cut back by 0 bases and J by 6 bases. The CDR3 has 18 residues. Germline V gene sequence: CDR1 LGHNA, CDR2 YNFKEQ. CDR3 nucleotides: TGTGCCAGCAGCCAAGATTTACGGACAGGGGGCAGGTTAAGCGAGCAGTACTTC. Its protein is CASSQDLRTGGRLSEQYF.

Worth noting for this clone: Relative to the germline gene, one junction end is altered; a read error may explain this. CDR3 DNA sequence: TGTGCCAGCAGTTTCTACTATGAGCAGTTCTTC. As protein: CASSFYYEQFF. The chain is built from TRBV28 and TRBJ2-1; D gene ambiguous. This CDR3 comprises 11 residues. Germline V gene lookup returns CDR1 MDHEN and CDR2 SYDVKM.

This chain uses TRBV11-2 with TRBJ2-2; weak D call: TRBD2 (5 bases). Between the trimmed V and J ends, which lost 5 bases and 5 bases, there was a span of 27 bases. CDR1 is SGHAT and CDR2 is FQNNGV in the germline V gene. The length of the CDR3 is 19 residues. The CDR3 loop reads CASSTTDLVFGVRTGELFF. CDR3 in DNA: TGTGCCAGCAGCACAACGGATTTGGTTTTCGGGGTACGAACCGGGGAGCTGTTTTTT.